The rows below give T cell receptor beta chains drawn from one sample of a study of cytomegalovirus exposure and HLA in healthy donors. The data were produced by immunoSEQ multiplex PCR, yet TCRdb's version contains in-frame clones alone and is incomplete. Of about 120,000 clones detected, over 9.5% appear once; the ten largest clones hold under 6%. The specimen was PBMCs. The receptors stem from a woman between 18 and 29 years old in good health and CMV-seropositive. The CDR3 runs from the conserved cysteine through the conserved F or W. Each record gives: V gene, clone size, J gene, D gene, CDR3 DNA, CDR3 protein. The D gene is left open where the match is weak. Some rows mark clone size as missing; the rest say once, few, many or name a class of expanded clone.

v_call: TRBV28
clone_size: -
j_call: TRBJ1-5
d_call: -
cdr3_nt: TGTGCCAGCAGTTCCCTTTTCTCAACAGGTGGGGAGGAGCCCCAGCATTTT
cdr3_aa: CASSSLFSTGGEEPQHF

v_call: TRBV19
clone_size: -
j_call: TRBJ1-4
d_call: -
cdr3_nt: TGTGCCAGTAGTATAGCTAGGGTGACAGGTCCTAATGAAAAACTGTTTTTT
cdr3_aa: CASSIARVTGPNEKLFF

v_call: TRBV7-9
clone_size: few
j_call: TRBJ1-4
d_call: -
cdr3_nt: TGTGCCAGCAGCGTGGCGGGACGAGATAATGAAAAACTGTTTTTT
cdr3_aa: CASSVAGRDNEKLFF

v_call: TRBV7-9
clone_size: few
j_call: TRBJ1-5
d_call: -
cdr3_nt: TGTGCCAGCAGCTTAGAAGGACAGATAAATCAGCCCCAGCATTTT
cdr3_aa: CASSLEGQINQPQHF

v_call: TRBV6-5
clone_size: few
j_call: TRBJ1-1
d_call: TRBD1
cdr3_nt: TGTGCCAGCAGGGTCGCGGGACAGCAGAACACTGAAGCTTTCTTT
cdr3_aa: CASRVAGQQNTEAFF

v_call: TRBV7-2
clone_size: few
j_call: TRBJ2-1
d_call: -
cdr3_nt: TGTGCCAGCAGTTTTTACGGGGTCAGCTCCTACAATGAGCAGTTCTTC
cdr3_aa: CASSFYGVSSYNEQFF

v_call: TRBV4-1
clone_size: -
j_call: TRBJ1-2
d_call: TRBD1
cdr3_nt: TGCGCCAGCAGCCACAATGACAGGGGTGGAGGCTACACCTTC
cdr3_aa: CASSHNDRGGGYTF

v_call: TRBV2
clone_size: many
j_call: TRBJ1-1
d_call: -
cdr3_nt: TGTGCCAGCGGGGGGATAGGCAGCATGAACACTGAAGCTTTCTTT
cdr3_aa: CASGGIGSMNTEAFF

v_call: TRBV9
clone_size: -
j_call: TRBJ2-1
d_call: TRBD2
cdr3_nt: TGTGCCAGCAGCGTGTCATCGACTAGCAGGGATGAGCAGTTCTTC
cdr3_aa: CASSVSSTSRDEQFF

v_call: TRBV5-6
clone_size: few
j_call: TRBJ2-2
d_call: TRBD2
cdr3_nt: TGTGCCAGCAGCTCACCGACGACAGATCTAGCGGGAACAACCGGGGAGCTGTTTTTT
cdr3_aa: CASSSPTTDLAGTTGELFF

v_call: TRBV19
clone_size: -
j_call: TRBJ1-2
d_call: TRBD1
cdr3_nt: TGTGCCAGTATTGAACAGGGGGCTTTGCGCTACACCTTC
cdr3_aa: CASIEQGALRYTF

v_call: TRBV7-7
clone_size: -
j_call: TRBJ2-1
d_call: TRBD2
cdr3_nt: TGTGCTAGCAGCTTAAAATTTAGCGGGGACCACAATGAGCAGTTCTTC
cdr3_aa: CASSLKFSGDHNEQFF

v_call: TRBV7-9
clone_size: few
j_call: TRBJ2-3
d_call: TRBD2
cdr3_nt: TGTGCCAGCAGCCGATCGGGACTAGCGGCCGGGACGCAGTATTTT
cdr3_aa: CASSRSGLAAGTQYF

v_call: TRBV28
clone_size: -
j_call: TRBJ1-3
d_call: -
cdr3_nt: TGTGCCAGCAGCACCACTTCTGGAAACACCATATATTTT
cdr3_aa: CASSTTSGNTIYF

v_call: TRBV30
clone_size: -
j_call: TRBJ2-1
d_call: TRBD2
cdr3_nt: TGTGCCTGGAGCCGCGGGGGGTACAATGAGCAGTTCTTC
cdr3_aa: CAWSRGGYNEQFF

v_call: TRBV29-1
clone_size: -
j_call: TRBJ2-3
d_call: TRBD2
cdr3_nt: TGCAGCGTTATACTAGCGGGTCGCACAGATACGCAGTATTTT
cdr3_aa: CSVILAGRTDTQYF

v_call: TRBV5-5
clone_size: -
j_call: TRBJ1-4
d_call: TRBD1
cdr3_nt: TGTGCCCGGGACAGCCCCACTAATGAAAAACTGTTTTTT
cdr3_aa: CARDSPTNEKLFF

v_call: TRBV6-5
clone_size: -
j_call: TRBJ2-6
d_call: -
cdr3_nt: TGTGCCAGCAGTTCCCAGGGTCTTGCGGGGGCCAACGTCCTGACTTTC
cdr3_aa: CASSSQGLAGANVLTF

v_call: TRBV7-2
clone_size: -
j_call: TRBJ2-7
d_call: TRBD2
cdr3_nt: TGTGCCAGCAGCTTAGATGGCGGGAGGTACGAGCAGTACTTC
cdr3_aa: CASSLDGGRYEQYF

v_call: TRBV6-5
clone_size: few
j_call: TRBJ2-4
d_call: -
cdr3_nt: TGTGCCAGCAGCACCCCAAACCGCAGGGGAAACATTCAGTACTTC
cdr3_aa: CASSTPNRRGNIQYF

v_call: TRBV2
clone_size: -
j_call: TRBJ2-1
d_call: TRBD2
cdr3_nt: TGTGCCAGCAGTGCTCTGCGGGAGGCCACCTACAATGAGCAGTTCTTC
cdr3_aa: CASSALREATYNEQFF

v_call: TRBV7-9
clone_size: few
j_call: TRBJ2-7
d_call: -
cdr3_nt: TGTGCCAGCAGCCCTGCCAATGGCCGTGGGGGCCTGTACTCCTACGAGCAGTACTTC
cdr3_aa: CASSPANGRGGLYSYEQYF

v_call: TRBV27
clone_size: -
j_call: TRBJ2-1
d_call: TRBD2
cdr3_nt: TGTGCCAGCAGTGCTCCTAGCGGGAGGGCCGACAATGAGCAGTTCTTC
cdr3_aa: CASSAPSGRADNEQFF

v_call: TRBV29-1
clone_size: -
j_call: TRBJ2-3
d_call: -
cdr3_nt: TGCAGCGTTTGGGCGACAGCCCTGCAGTATTTT
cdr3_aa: CSVWATALQYF

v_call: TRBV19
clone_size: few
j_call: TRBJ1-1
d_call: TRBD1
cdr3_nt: TGTGCCAGTAGGAAACAGGGGATGAACACTGAAGCTTTCTTT
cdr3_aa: CASRKQGMNTEAFF

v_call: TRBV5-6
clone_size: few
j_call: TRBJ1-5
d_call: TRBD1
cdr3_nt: TGTGCCAGCAGCATCCGGGACAGAGGGAATCAGCCCCAGCATTTT
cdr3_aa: CASSIRDRGNQPQHF

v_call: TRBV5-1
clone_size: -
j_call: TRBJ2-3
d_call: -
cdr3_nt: TGCGCCAGCAGCTTGGGACTAGTGGGCGATACGCAGTATTTT
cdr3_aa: CASSLGLVGDTQYF

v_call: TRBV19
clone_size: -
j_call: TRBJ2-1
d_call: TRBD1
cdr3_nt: TGTGCCAGTAGTATATCCGGGACAGGAGACAATGAGCAGTTCTTC
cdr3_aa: CASSISGTGDNEQFF

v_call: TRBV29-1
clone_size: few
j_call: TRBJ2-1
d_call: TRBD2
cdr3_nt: TGCAGCGTTGGGACTAGCGGGACGCCCCTCGAAGGGCAGTTCTTC
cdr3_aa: CSVGTSGTPLEGQFF

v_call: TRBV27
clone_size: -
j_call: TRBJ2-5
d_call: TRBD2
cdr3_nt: TGTGCCAGCAGTTTAGTCTGGTCTAGCGGAGGGGCGGAGACCCAGTACTTC
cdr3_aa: CASSLVWSSGGAETQYF

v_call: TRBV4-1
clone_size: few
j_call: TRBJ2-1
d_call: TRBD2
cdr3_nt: TGCGCCAGCAGCCCACCGGGACTAGCGGGAGATGAGCAGTTCTTC
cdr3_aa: CASSPPGLAGDEQFF

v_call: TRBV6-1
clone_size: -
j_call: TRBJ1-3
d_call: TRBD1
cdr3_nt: TGTGCCAGCAGTACAGGGGTGAGCTCTGGAAACACCATATATTTT
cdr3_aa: CASSTGVSSGNTIYF

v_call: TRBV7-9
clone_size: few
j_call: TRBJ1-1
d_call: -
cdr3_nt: TGTGCCAGCAGCTTTACAGGGCTTGGGGCTTTCTTT
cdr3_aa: CASSFTGLGAFF

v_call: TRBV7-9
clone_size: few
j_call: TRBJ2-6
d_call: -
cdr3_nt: TGTGCCAGCAGCTTAGCCTATGGGGCCAACGTCCTGACTTTC
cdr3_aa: CASSLAYGANVLTF

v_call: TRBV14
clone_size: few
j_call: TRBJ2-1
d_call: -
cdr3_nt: TGTGCCAGCAGCCAAACCTCGGGACACAGCCCTGAGCAGTTCTTC
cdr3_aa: CASSQTSGHSPEQFF

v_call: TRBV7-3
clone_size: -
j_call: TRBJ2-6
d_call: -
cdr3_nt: TGTGCCAGCAGCCCCTCACGGGGGTACGGGGCCAACGTCCTGACTTTC
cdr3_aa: CASSPSRGYGANVLTF

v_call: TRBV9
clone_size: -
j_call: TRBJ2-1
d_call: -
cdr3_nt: TGTGCCAGCAGCGTAGGGGGACTTGGCTACAATGAGCAGTTCTTC
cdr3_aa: CASSVGGLGYNEQFF

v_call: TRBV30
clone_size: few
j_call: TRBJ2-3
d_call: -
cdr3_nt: TGTGCCTGGAGTGTACTAGAGGGCACAGATACGCAGTATTTT
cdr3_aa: CAWSVLEGTDTQYF

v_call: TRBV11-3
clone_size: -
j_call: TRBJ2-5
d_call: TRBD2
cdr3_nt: TGTGCCAGCAGCTGGGGTGCTAGCGGGGCCAAGGAGACCCAGTACTTC
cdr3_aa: CASSWGASGAKETQYF

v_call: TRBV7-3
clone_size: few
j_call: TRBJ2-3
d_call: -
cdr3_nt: TGTGCCAGCAGCTTACTGTCCAGCACAGATACGCAGTATTTT
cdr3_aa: CASSLLSSTDTQYF

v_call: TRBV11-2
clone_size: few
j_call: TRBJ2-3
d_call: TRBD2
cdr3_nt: TGTGCCAGCAGCTCCCCGCTAGCGGGGGCAGATACGCAGTATTTT
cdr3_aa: CASSSPLAGADTQYF

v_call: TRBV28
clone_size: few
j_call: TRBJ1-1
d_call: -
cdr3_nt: TGTGCCAGCAGTTTAGGAGAAACTGAAGCTTTCTTT
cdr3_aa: CASSLGETEAFF

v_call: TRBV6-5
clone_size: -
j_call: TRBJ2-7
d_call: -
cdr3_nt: TGTGCCAGCGGGGAGACAGGTTTTTTCTACGAGCAGTACTTC
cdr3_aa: CASGETGFFYEQYF

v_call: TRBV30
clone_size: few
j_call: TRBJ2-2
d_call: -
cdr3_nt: TGTGCCTGTCCTCTACCGAACACCGGGGAGCTGTTTTTT
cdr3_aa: CACPLPNTGELFF

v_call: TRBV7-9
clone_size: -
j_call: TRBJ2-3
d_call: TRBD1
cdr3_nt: TGTGCCAGCAGCTTGGGACAGGGGACGAACACAGATACGCAGTATTTT
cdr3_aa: CASSLGQGTNTDTQYF

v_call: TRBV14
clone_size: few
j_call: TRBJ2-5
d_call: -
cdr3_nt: TGTGCCAGCAGCGCTAGGGGGGGAGAGACCCAGTACTTC
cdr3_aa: CASSARGGETQYF

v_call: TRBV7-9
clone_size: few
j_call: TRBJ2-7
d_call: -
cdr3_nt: TGTGCCAGCACGAGTTCCTACGAGCAGTACTTC
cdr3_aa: CASTSSYEQYF

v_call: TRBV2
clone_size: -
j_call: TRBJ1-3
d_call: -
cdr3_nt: TGTGCCAGCAGGCCCTCCCTTGGAGCTGGAAACACCATATATTTT
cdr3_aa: CASRPSLGAGNTIYF

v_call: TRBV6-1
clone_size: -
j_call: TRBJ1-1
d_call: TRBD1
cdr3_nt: TGTGCCAGCAGTGGAGTAGGGGGCTACACTGAAGCTTTCTTT
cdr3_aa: CASSGVGGYTEAFF

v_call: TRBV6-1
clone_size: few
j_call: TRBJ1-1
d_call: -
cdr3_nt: TGTGCCAGCAGTCCAGCTACAGGGATGAACACTGAAGCTTTCTTT
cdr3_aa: CASSPATGMNTEAFF

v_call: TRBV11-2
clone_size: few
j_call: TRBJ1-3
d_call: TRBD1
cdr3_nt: TGTGCCAGCAGCGCCGGGACAGGGAGTGGAAACACCATATATTTT
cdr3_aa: CASSAGTGSGNTIYF

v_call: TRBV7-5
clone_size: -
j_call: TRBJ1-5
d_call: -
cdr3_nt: TGTGTCAGAAGCCCGAGGGAAGGAGCAAACCTAAGCAATCAGCCCCAGCATTTT
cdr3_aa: CVRSPREGANLSNQPQHF

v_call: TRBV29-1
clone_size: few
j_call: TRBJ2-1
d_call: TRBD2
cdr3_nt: TGCAGCGTTGGTACTAGCGGAGACTACAATGAGCAGTTCTTC
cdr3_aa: CSVGTSGDYNEQFF

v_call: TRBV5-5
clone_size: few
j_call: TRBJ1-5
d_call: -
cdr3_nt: TGTGCCAGCAGCTTGGGGCAGGGCGGCAATCAGCCCCAGCATTTT
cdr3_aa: CASSLGQGGNQPQHF

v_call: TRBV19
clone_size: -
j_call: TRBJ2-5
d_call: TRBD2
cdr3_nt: TGTGCCAGTAGTCCCCAGACTAGCGCCGGAGAGACCCAGTACTTC
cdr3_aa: CASSPQTSAGETQYF

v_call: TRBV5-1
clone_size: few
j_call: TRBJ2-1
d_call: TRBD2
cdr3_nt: TGCGCCAGCAGCGCACTAGCGGACTCCTACAATGAGCAGTTCTTC
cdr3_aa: CASSALADSYNEQFF

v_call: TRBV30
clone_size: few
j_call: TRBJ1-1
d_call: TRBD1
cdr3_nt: TGTGCCTGCGGGGACAGGCATAATGGGGCTTTCTTT
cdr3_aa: CACGDRHNGAFF

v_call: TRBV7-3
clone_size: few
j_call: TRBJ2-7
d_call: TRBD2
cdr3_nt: TGTGCCAGCAGCGCTAGCGGGGGCTACGAGCAGTACTTC
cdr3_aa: CASSASGGYEQYF